This TCR beta chain appears in the sequencing data of a study of T-cell reconstitution after alpha-beta-depleted transplantation in children. CDR1 and CDR2 (germline): LNHNV, YYDKDF (reference sequence). The CDR3 totals 16 residues. The V end lost 4 bases, the J end lost 0 bases, and 10 bases lay between the germline ends. This sample's TCRbeta library carried unique molecular identifier barcodes. In TCRdb, the PCR reads were re-called with MiXCR into one record per CDR3 protein. The sample contains around 680,000 distinct CDR3 sequences, approximately 17% of which appear only once. Material: PBMCs from the stem cell graft donor, obtained from the stem cell graft. The TCR comes from a human donor who donated a stem cell graft to a child with acute myeloid leukemia. The rearrangement links TRBV15 to TRBJ2-6, with D possibly matching TRBD1 (6 bases). Written as DNA, the CDR3 is TGTGCCACCAGCAACAGGGCCAACTCTGGGGCCAACGTCCTGACTTTC. Translating it yields CATSNRANSGANVLTF. Based on the CDR3 plus reference TRBV15 and TRBJ2-6, the full variable domain is DAMVIQNPRYQVTQFGKPVTLSCSQTLNHNVMYWYQQKSSQAPKLLFHYYDKDFNNEADTPDNFQSRRPNTSFCFLDIRSPGLGDTAMYLCATSNRANSGANVLTFGAGSRLTVL.